This T cell receptor (beta chain) was profiled in a study of CXCR3-negative and CXCR3-positive naive CD8 T cells (dated by TCRdb to the late 2010s). Broadly, across the study: Approximately 130 million TRB reads were obtained in total, roughly 1.5 +/- 0.3 million reads per library. Data from under 12 donors, pooled across two independent experiments, went into the diversity and physicochemical repertoire analyses. TRBV-TRBJ cluster analysis included naive subsets from a handful of donors and memory cells from 3 donors.

Summary of the overall study and its limitations: Because surface CD5, which is linked to self-reactivity in mice, was comparable between the naive subsets, TCR interaction strength was also inferred from the physicochemical properties of TRB CDR3s. TRB CDR3s from CXCR3-positive naive cells showed higher hydrophobicity (lower Kidera factor 4), lower energy, and higher strength and volume indices than CXCR3-negative naive cells. TRBV-TRBJ usage was similar between naive CXCR3-negative and CXCR3-positive cells from the same donor, while memory cells showed distinct patterns. Freshly isolated PBMCs were used for most assays because CXCR3 expression partially decreased after cryopreservation. Both naive subsets had comparably high repertoire diversity, while memory CD8+ T cells had much lower repertoire diversity.

Sequencer: NextSeq 550. The Human TCR Profiling Kit (MiLaboratory) was used to prepare UMI-labeled 5' RACE TRB cDNA libraries. The full amount of extracted RNA was used for cDNA synthesis, and the full amount of resulting cDNA was used for PCR amplification. The libraries were made side by side, with each library going through the same number of PCR cycles. Under the source paper's analysis protocol: MIGEC and MiXCR extracted about 50,000 +/- 9,200 unique UMI-labeled TRB cDNA molecules per library, requiring at least two reads per UMI. On average, each library contained approximately 40,000 +/- 10,000 functional in-frame TRB CDR3 nucleotide clonotypes without stop codons. After each sample was downsampled to 5000 UMI-labeled TRB molecules, VDJtools was used to calculate diversity metrics such as normalized Shannon-Wiener and Chao1. Clonotype-size-weighted physicochemical properties of the central five CDR3 residues (interaction energy, strength, volume and Kidera factor 4) were computed in VDJtools. Following reprocessing of the reads by TCRdb, the data hold one row per CDR3 protein sequence and no DNA is available. The V and J calls and clone size come from TCRdb's table, not from the authors' own analysis. The sample's table lists a count of approximately 88,000 distinct CDR3 sequences. The ten largest account for 0.53% of the sample.

Counted from cysteine to phenylalanine, this CDR3 has 13 amino acids. No DNA has been recorded. CDR1 and CDR2, looked up from the germline V gene (reference sequence), are SSHAT and FNYEAQ. For each CD8+ T cell subset, flow sorting was done in triplicate, and roughly 320,000 cells per subset went directly into RLT lysis buffer. To exclude memory contaminants, naive CD8+ T cells were stringently defined as CD45RO-CCR7+CD27+CD95-. Using standard density gradient centrifugation, peripheral blood mononuclear cells were isolated from buffy coats. Naive CXCR3-negative and CXCR3-positive CD8+ T cells were flow-sorted using a FACSAria III. Total RNA was extracted from sorted cells with an RNeasy Mini Kit. With respect to this clonotype: Its antigen is unknown.

The chain couples TRBV7-7 to TRBJ2-7; the TCRdb D gene call, TRBD1, has no DNA to confirm it. The TCR originated in a human donor in good health. Some clones in this sample may be carry-over from other donors' samples. The sample was naive CXCR3+ CD8+ T cells from blood. In the paper's terms, the cell subset or site label means: CD45RO-CCR7+CD27+CD95- naive CD8+ T cells expressing CXCR3 (TNR3+). This receptor carries the CDR3 CASSRTSGDEQYF.